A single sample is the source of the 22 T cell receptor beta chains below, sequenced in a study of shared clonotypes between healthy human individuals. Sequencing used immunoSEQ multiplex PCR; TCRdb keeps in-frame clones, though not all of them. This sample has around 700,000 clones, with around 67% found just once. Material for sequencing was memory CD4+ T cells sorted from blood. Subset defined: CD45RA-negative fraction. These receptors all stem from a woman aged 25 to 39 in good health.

The CDR3 spells CASSPGTQETQYF. The CDR3 coding sequence is TGTGCCAGCAGCCCCGGAACGCAAGAGACCCAGTACTTC. The chain employs TRBV28 and TRBJ2-5; no reliable D call. V lost 6 bases and J 2 bases, leaving 10 bases between the germline ends. CDR3 length: 13 residues. The germline gives CDR1 MDHEN, CDR2 SYDVKM.

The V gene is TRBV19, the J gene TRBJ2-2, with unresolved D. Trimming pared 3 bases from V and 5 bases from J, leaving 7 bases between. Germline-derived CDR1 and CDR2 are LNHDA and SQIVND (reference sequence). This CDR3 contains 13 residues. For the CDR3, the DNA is TGTGCCAGTAGTATTCGAGAGACCGGGGAGCTGTTTTTT. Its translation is CASSIRETGELFF.

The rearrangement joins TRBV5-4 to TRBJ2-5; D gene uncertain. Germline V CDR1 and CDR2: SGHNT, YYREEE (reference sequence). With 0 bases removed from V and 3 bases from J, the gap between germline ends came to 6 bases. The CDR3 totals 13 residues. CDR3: CASSLGLEETQYF. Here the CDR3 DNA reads TGTGCCAGCAGCTTGGGCCTAGAAGAGACCCAGTACTTC.

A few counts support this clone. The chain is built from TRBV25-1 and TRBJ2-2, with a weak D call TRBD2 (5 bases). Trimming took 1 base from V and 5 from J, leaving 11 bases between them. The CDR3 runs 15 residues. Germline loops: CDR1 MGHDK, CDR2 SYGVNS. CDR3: CASSEWGRGTGELFF. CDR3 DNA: TGTGCCAGCAGTGAATGGGGTCGCGGGACCGGGGAGCTGTTTTTT. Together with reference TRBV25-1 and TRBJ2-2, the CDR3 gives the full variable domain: EADIYQTPRYLVIGTGKKITLECSQTMGHDKMYWYQQDPGMELHLIHYSYGVNSTEKGDLSSESTVSRIRTEHFPLTLESARPSHTSQYLCASSEWGRGTGELFFGEGSRLTVL.

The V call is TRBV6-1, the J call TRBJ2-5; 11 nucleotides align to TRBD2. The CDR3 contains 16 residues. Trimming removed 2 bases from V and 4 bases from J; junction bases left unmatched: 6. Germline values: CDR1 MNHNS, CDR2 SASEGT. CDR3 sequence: CASSEMALAGGETQYF. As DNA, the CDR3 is TGTGCCAGCAGTGAAATGGCTCTAGCGGGAGGAGAGACCCAGTACTTC.

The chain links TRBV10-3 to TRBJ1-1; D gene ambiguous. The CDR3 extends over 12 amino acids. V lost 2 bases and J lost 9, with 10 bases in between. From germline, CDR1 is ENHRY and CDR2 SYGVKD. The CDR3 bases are TGTGCCATCAGTGAGGGCCAGATCAAAGCTTTCTTT. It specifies CAISEGQIKAFF.

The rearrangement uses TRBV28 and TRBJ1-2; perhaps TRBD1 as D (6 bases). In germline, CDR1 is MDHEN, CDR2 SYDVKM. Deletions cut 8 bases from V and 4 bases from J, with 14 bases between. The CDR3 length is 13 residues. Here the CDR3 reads CASSNPGVYGYTF. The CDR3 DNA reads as TGTGCCAGCTCCAACCCAGGGGTCTATGGCTACACCTTC.

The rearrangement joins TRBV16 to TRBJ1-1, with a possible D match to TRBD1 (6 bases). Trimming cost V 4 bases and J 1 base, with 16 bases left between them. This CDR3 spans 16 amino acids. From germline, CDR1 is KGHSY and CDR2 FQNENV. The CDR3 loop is CASSLTGGGRNTEAFF. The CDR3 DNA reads TGTGCCAGCAGCCTCACCGGGGGGGGCCGGAACACTGAAGCTTTCTTT.

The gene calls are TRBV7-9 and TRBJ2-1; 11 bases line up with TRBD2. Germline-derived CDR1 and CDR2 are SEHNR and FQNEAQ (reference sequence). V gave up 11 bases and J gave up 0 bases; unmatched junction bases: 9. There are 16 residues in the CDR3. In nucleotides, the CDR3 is TGTGCCGTGAGTAGCGGGAGGGAAGGCTCCTACAATGAGCAGTTCTTC. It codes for CAVSSGREGSYNEQFF.

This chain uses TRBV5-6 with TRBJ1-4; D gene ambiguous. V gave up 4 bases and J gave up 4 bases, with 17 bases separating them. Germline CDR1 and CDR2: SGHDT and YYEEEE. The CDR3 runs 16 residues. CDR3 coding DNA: TGTGCCAGCAGCGAAATGAGTGGGGTTGGTAATGAAAAACTGTTTTTT. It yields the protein CASSEMSGVGNEKLFF.

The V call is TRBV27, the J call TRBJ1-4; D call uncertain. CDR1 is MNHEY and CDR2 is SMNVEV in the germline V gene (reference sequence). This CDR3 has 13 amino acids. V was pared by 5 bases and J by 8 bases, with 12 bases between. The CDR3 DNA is TGTGCCAGCAGTATAAGGTCCGTAGAAAAACTGTTTTTT. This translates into CASSIRSVEKLFF.

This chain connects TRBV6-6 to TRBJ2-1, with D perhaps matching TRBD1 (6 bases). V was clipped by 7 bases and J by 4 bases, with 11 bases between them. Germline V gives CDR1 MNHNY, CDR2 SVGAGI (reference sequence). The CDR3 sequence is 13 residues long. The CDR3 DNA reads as TGTGCCAGCACCCTGGACAGTTACAATGAGCAGTTCTTC. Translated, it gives CASTLDSYNEQFF.

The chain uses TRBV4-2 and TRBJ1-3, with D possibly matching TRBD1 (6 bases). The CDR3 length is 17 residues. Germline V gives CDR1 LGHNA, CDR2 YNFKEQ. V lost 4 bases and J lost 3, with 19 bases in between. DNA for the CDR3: TGTGCCAGCAGCCCCCCCCCTGGGGGGGCGCGTGGAAACACCATATATTTT. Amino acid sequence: CASSPPPGGARGNTIYF.

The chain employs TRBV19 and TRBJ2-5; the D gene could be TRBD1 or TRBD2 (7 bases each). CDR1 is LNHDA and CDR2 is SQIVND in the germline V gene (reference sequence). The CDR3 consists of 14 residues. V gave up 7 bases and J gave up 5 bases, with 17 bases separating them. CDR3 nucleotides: TGTGCCAGTACCTCAGGGGGAGGGGTTGAGACCCAGTACTTC. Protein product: CASTSGGGVETQYF.

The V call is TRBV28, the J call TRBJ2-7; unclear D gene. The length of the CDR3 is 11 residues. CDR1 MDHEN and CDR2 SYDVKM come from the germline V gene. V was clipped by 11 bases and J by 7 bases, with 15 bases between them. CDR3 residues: CAAEQNKEQYF. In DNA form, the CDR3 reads TGTGCCGCGGAACAGAATAAAGAGCAGTACTTC.

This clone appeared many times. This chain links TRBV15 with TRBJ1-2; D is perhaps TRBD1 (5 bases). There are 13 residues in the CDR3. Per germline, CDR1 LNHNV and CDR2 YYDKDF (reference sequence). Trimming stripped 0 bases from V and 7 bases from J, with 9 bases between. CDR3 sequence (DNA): TGTGCCACCAGCAGAGATAGGGGATCTGGCTACACCTTC. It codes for CATSRDRGSGYTF.

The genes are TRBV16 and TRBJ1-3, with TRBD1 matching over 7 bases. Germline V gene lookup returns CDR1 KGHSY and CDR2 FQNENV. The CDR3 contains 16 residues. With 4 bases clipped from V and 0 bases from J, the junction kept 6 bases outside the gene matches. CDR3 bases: TGTGCCAGCAGCCGTTCCAGGGGGACCTCTGGAAACACCATATATTTT. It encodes CASSRSRGTSGNTIYF.

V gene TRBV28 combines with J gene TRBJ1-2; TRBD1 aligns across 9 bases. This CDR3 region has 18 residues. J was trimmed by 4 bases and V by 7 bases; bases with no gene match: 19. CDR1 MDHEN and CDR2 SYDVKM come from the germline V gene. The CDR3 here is CASISAGTGKPLAYGYTF. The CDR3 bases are TGTGCCAGCATCTCTGCGGGGACAGGGAAGCCGTTAGCCTATGGCTACACCTTC.

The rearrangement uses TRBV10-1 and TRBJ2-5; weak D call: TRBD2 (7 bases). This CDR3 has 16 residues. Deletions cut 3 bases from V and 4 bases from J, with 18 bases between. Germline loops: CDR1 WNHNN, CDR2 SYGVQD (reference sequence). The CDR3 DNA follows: TGCGCCAGCAGTGATACGGGGGGCGCGTCTACAGAGACCCAGTACTTC. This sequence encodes CASSDTGGASTETQYF.

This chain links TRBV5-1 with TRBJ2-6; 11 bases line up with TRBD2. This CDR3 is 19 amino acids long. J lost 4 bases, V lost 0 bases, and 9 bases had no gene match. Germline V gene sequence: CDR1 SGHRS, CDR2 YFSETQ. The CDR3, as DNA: TGCGCCAGCAGCTTGGAGAGTAGCGGGAGGGGTATCGGGGCCAACGTCCTGACTTTC. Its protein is CASSLESSGRGIGANVLTF.

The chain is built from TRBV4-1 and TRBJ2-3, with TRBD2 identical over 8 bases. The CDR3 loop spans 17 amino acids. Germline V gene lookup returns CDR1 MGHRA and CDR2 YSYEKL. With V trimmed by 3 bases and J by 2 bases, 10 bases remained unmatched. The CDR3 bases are TGCGCCAGCAGCCAGGGCCGAGCGGGAGTTATCACAGATACGCAGTATTTT. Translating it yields CASSQGRAGVITDTQYF.

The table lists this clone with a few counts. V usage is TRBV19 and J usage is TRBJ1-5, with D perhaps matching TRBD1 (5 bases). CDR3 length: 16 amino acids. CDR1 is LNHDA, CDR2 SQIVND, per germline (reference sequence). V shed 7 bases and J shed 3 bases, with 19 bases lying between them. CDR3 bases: TGTGCCAGTAAAAATAGCGGGACGAGGAACAATCAGCCCCAGCATTTT. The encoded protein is CASKNSGTRNNQPQHF.